The sequence of this T cell receptor (beta chain) was determined in a study of identical twins. Whole-study findings and limits: Insertions were fewer in abundant cord blood beta clonotypes, whereas memory repertoires showed none of this pattern. Out-of-frame TCR alpha sharing observed in monozygotic twins exceeded model estimates.

Notes on this clonotype: What it binds is not known.

TCRdb passed the 5' RACE reads through MiXCR, listing each CDR3 protein once. Of 1.5 million to 2 million distinct CDR3 sequences in the sample, less than 35% were seen once. This TCR was sampled from a newborn girl in good health. The specimen was cord blood.

The CDR3 region is CAISELMGNQETQYF. CDR3 coding DNA: TGTGCCATCAGTGAGTTAATGGGGAACCAAGAGACCCAGTACTTC. The V call is TRBV10-3, the J call TRBJ2-5, with D unclear. The CDR3 sequence is 15 residues long. Trimming cost V 1 base and J 0 bases, with 9 bases left between them. From germline, CDR1 is ENHRY and CDR2 SYGVKD.